The T cell receptor (beta chain) under discussion was sequenced for a study of cytomegalovirus exposure and HLA in healthy donors. The primer mix had 60 Vbeta and 13 Jbeta primers. TCRdb keeps only in-frame clones here, not all; method: immunoSEQ multiplex PCR. Of 200,000 to 250,000 clones listed, 80% to 85% are singletons. Germline CDR1 KGHSH, CDR2 LQKENI. CDR3 length: 12 amino acids. Trimming removed 3 bases at V and 7 bases at J, with 10 bases between. While unrecorded immune exposures were likely, the donors were nominally healthy when sampled. As regards this clone: Its matching antigen is unknown.

Findings of the study overall: The authors judged a highly shared variant cluster likely a sequencing artifact.

The V gene is TRBV18, the J gene TRBJ2-7; D is perhaps TRBD2 (5 bases). Sequenced sample: PBMCs. The TCR originated in a woman in her forties in good health and CMV-seronegative. For the CDR3, the DNA is TGTGCCAGCTCACCGGAGCGAGGGGAGCAGTACTTC. It encodes CASSPERGEQYF.